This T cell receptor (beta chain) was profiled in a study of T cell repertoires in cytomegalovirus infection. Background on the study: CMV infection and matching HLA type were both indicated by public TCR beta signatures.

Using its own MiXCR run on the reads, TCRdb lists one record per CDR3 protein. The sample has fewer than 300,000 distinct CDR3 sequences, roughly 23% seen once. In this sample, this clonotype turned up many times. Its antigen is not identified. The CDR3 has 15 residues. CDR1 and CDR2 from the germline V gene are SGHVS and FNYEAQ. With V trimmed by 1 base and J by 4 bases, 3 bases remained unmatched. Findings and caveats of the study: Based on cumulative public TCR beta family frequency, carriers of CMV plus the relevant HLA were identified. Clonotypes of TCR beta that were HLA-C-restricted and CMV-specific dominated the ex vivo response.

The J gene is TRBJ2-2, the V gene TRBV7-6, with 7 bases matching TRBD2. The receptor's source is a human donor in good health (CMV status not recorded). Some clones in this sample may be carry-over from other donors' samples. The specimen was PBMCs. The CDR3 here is CASSLVGGSTGELFF. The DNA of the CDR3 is TGTGCCAGCAGCTTAGTTGGCGGGAGCACCGGGGAGCTGTTTTTT. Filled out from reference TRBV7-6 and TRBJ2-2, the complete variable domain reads GAGVSQSPRYKVTKRGQDVALRCDPISGHVSLYWYRQALGQGPEFLTYFNYEAQQDKSGLPNDRFSAERPEGSISTLTIQRTEQRDSAMYRCASSLVGGSTGELFFGEGSRLTVL.